These 20 T cell receptor beta chains were all obtained from the same sample, sequenced in a study of blood T cell repertoires in COVID-19. This table comes from immunoSEQ multiplex PCR, and its TCRdb copy is limited to in-frame clones, with some not included. Found here are over 120,000 clones, more than 75% of them singletons; the top ten hold around 40%. Material for sequencing was peripheral blood. Every receptor here comes from a man aged 50-59 years who had recovered from COVID-19.

J is TRBJ2-1 and V is TRBV7-2; D might be TRBD1 (5 bases). Germline V gene data show CDR1 as SGHTA and CDR2 as FQGNSA. This CDR3 has 16 amino acids. Trimming shortened V by 6 bases and J by 8 bases, and 23 bases separated the two germline ends. This CDR3 is CASRPTQAVLSHEQFF. The CDR3 nucleotides are TGTGCCAGCAGACCAACACAGGCTGTCCTTTCACATGAGCAGTTCTTC. The full variable domain, its missing parts supplied by reference TRBV7-2 and TRBJ2-1, is GAGVSQSPSNKVTEKGKDVELRCDPISGHTALYWYRQSLGQGLEFLIYFQGNSAPDKSGLPSDRFSAERTGGSVSTLTIQRTQQEDSAVYLCASRPTQAVLSHEQFFGPGTRLTVL.

V and J are TRBV25-1 and TRBJ2-7; D is unclear. Per the germline V gene, CDR1 is MGHDK and CDR2 is SYGVNS. The V end lost 4 bases, the J end lost 3 bases, and 4 bases lay between the germline ends. The CDR3 consists of 11 residues. In nucleotides, the CDR3 is TGTGCCAGCAGTGGCTACTACGAGCAGTACTTC. Translating it yields CASSGYYEQYF.

The CDR3 DNA is TGCGCCAGCAGCTTGGAGGCAGGGATTGACGAGCAGTACTTC. Amino acids: CASSLEAGIDEQYF. The chain couples TRBV5-1 to TRBJ2-7, with a possible D match to TRBD1 (5 bases). Germline V gene data show CDR1 as SGHRS and CDR2 as YFSETQ. Deletions cut 0 bases from V and 5 bases from J, with 12 bases between. The CDR3 extends over 14 amino acids. The entire variable domain, with the rest obtained from reference TRBV5-1 and TRBJ2-7, is as follows: KAGVTQTPRYLIKTRGQQVTLSCSPISGHRSVSWYQQTPGQGLQFLFEYFSETQRNKGNFPGRFSGRQFSNSRSEMNVSTLELGDSALYLCASSLEAGIDEQYFGPGTRLTVT.

This clone was seen a handful of times. V usage is TRBV5-1 and J usage is TRBJ2-4; 8 nucleotides agree with TRBD1. Per germline, CDR1 SGHRS and CDR2 YFSETQ. V was pared by 4 bases and J by 2 bases, with 5 bases of the junction left unmatched. The CDR3 is 15 residues long. CDR3 bases: TGCGCCAGCAGCGCGGACAGGGCAACCAAAAACATTCAGTACTTC. Its translation is CASSADRATKNIQYF. The full variable domain, with the rest looked up from reference TRBV5-1 and TRBJ2-4, is KAGVTQTPRYLIKTRGQQVTLSCSPISGHRSVSWYQQTPGQGLQFLFEYFSETQRNKGNFPGRFSGRQFSNSRSEMNVSTLELGDSALYLCASSADRATKNIQYFGAGTRLSVL.

This clone occurred once. This rearrangement joins TRBV3-1 (or the pseudogene TRBV3-2) to TRBJ2-7; 7 positions match TRBD1. Germline V gene lookup returns CDR1 LGHDT and CDR2 YNNKEL (reference sequence). The V and J ends lost 2 bases and 0 bases, in that order; junction bases with no gene match: 19. CDR3 length: 20 residues. CDR3 sequence reads: CASSQLLQGDRRTYSYEQYF. In nucleotides, the CDR3 is TGTGCCAGCAGCCAACTCCTCCAGGGGGACCGCCGAACGTACTCCTACGAGCAGTACTTC.

This clone was seen a single time. The rearrangement uses TRBV28 and TRBJ1-2; D is perhaps TRBD1 (6 bases). CDR1 is MDHEN, CDR2 SYDVKM, per germline. V was clipped by 11 bases and J by 7 bases, with 17 bases between them. This CDR3 is 12 amino acids long. CDR3 sequence reads: CAAGTGNSGYTF. DNA for the CDR3: TGTGCCGCCGGAACAGGGAACAGTGGCTACACCTTC.

The chain employs TRBV6-1 and TRBJ1-5, with TRBD1 matching over 8 bases. The CDR3 sequence is 17 residues long. Germline CDR1 MNHNS, CDR2 SASEGT. V trimming: 4 bases; J trimming: 3 bases; junction bases outside the gene matches: 11. This CDR3 is CASSGSRDRFDNQPQHF. The DNA of the CDR3 is TGTGCCAGCAGTGGCTCGCGGGACAGGTTCGACAATCAGCCCCAGCATTTT.

V gene TRBV18 combines with J gene TRBJ2-5; 11 bases are shared with TRBD2. Trimming took 8 bases from V and 3 from J; bases not matched to a gene: 2. The germline V gene has CDR1 KGHSH and CDR2 LQKENI. The length of the CDR3 is 13 residues. The CDR3 region is CASLLAGEETQYF. The CDR3 DNA follows: TGTGCCAGCCTACTAGCGGGGGAAGAGACCCAGTACTTC.

Only one count was recorded for this clone. The chain carries TRBV6-5 and TRBJ2-7; TRBD1 is a possible D gene (9 bases). The CDR3 sequence is 16 residues long. Germline-derived CDR1 and CDR2 are MNHEY and SVGAGI. The V end was cut by 3 bases, the J end by 7 bases, with 22 bases between. As DNA, the CDR3 is TGTGCCAGCAGTTATTCCTCCGGGACAGGGACTAGGGAGCAGTACTTC. Translated, it gives CASSYSSGTGTREQYF.

This clone was seen just once. The chain couples TRBV4-1 to TRBJ1-4, with 8 bases matching TRBD1. CDR1 is MGHRA and CDR2 is YSYEKL in the germline V gene. The V gene end was trimmed by 0 bases and the J gene end by 7 bases; junction bases not matched to a gene: 13. The CDR3 covers 18 residues. CDR3: CASSQDFNLDRGGEKLFF. The CDR3 bases are TGCGCCAGCAGCCAAGACTTTAACTTAGACAGGGGCGGTGAAAAACTGTTTTTT.

The chain recombines TRBV11-2 with TRBJ1-1, with D unclear. The CDR3 extends over 13 amino acids. V was clipped by 5 bases and J by 10 bases, with 17 bases between them. CDR1 is SGHAT, CDR2 FQNNGV, per germline. The CDR3 protein is CASSTQRGSTAFF. The CDR3 DNA is TGTGCCAGCAGCACTCAAAGAGGGTCTACAGCTTTCTTT.

The chain combines TRBV19 with TRBJ2-4; 9 bases align to TRBD1. CDR3 length equals 18 residues. The V and J ends lost 2 bases and 2 bases, in that order; junction bases with no gene match: 10. The germline V gene has CDR1 LNHDA and CDR2 SQIVND (reference sequence). CDR3 in amino acids: CASSIYAMGTGTKNIQYF. CDR3 nucleotide sequence: TGTGCCAGTAGTATATACGCTATGGGGACAGGGACCAAAAACATTCAGTACTTC.

The chain employs TRBV9 and TRBJ1-5; D is uncertain. CDR1 SGDLS and CDR2 YYNGEE come from the germline V gene. V lost 0 bases to trimming and J lost 2 bases, with 6 bases between them. The CDR3 consists of 14 residues. The CDR3 DNA is TGTGCCAGCAGCGTAGGGGGAGGCAATCAGCCCCAGCATTTT. Translated, it gives CASSVGGGNQPQHF.

The chain carries TRBV5-4 and TRBJ1-1, with 9 bases lining up with TRBD1. V trimming: 4 bases; J trimming: 5 bases; junction bases outside the gene matches: 6. Germline V lookup: CDR1 SGHNT, CDR2 YYREEE (reference sequence). The CDR3 extends over 14 amino acids. The CDR3 DNA sequence: TGTGCCAGCAGCAACAGACAGGGGGGGACTGAAGCTTTCTTT. Translation: CASSNRQGGTEAFF.

The chain combines TRBV29-1 with TRBJ1-2; the match to TRBD1 covers 9 bases. The J segment lost 4 bases and the V segment lost 2 bases, leaving 5 bases of the junction unmatched. There are 14 residues in the CDR3. The germline gives CDR1 SQVTM, CDR2 ANQGSEA. CDR3 loop: CSVETGGAVYGYTF. The CDR3 DNA is TGCAGCGTTGAAACAGGGGGCGCCGTCTATGGCTACACCTTC. Filled out from reference TRBV29-1 and TRBJ1-2, the complete variable domain reads SAVISQKPSRDICQRGTSLTIQCQVDSQVTMMFWYRQQPGQSLTLIATANQGSEATYESGFVIDKFPISRPNLTFSTLTVSNMSPEDSSIYLCSVETGGAVYGYTFGSGTRLTVV.

J is TRBJ2-2 and V is TRBV7-2; D perhaps matches TRBD1 (6 bases). Germline V gene lookup returns CDR1 SGHTA and CDR2 FQGNSA. The CDR3 runs to 16 residues. V was shortened by 5 bases and J by 2 bases, with 15 bases between the two germline ends. Here the CDR3 reads CASSARGGRNTGELFF. The DNA for the CDR3 is TGTGCCAGCAGCGCCAGGGGCGGCAGAAACACCGGGGAGCTGTTTTTT.

This chain's CDR3 is CASSLFPWDRHTKETQYF. The CDR3 coding sequence is TGTGCCAGCAGCTTATTTCCTTGGGACAGGCACACCAAAGAGACCCAGTACTTC. The chain couples TRBV7-8 to TRBJ2-5; 8 bases are a match to TRBD1. The germline V gene has CDR1 SGHVS and CDR2 FQNEAQ. The V segment lost 2 bases and the J segment 3 bases; nucleotides outside the gene matches: 14. The CDR3 spans 18 residues. Together with reference TRBV7-8 and TRBJ2-5, the CDR3 gives the full variable domain: GAGVSQSPRYKVAKRGQDVALRCDPISGHVSLFWYQQALGQGPEFLTYFQNEAQLDKSGLPSDRFFAERPEGSVSTLKIQRTQQEDSAVYLCASSLFPWDRHTKETQYFGPGTRLLVL.

DNA of the CDR3: TGTGCCAGCAGTAAGGGAGTCGATCAGCCCCAGCATTTT. This codes for CASSKGVDQPQHF. V is TRBV27 and J is TRBJ1-5; D unclear. Looked up from germline, CDR1 is MNHEY and CDR2 is SMNVEV (reference sequence). The germline V and J ends were trimmed by 5 bases and 5 bases, with 10 bases remaining between them. The CDR3 has 13 amino acids.

This chain links TRBV7-2 with TRBJ2-3; D not certain. The germline V and J ends were trimmed by 1 base and 4 bases, with 6 bases remaining between them. The CDR3 runs 13 residues. The V gene's germline CDR1 is SGHTA and CDR2 FQGNSA. This CDR3 is CASSLVPSDTQYF. As DNA, the CDR3 is TGTGCCAGCAGCTTAGTTCCCTCAGATACGCAGTATTTT.

The chain combines TRBV7-2 with TRBJ2-1; 10 bases are a match to TRBD2. V lost 5 bases, J lost 8 bases, and 18 bases stayed unmatched. The CDR3 runs 18 residues. Germline assignment: CDR1 SGHTA and CDR2 FQGNSA. CDR3 DNA: TGTGCCAGCAGCCTCCCCCGGAGTGGTAGCGGGGGGAGGTATGAGCAGTTCTTC. It codes for CASSLPRSGSGGRYEQFF. Drawing the rest from reference TRBV7-2 and TRBJ2-1, the complete variable domain is GAGVSQSPSNKVTEKGKDVELRCDPISGHTALYWYRQSLGQGLEFLIYFQGNSAPDKSGLPSDRFSAERTGGSVSTLTIQRTQQEDSAVYLCASSLPRSGSGGRYEQFFGPGTRLTVL.